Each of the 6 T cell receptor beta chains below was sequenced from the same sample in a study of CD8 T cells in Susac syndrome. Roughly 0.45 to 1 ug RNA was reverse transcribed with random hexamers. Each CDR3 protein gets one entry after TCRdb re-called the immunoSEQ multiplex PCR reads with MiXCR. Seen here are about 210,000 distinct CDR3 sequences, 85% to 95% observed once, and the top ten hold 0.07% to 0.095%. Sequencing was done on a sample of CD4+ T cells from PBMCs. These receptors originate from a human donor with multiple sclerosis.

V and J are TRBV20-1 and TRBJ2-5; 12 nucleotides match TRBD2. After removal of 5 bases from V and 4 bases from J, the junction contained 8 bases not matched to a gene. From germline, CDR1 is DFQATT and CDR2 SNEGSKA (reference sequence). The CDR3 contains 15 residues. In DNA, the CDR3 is TGCAGTGCTCCCCAACCGACTAGCGGGGGAGAGACCCAGTACTTC. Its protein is CSAPQPTSGGETQYF.

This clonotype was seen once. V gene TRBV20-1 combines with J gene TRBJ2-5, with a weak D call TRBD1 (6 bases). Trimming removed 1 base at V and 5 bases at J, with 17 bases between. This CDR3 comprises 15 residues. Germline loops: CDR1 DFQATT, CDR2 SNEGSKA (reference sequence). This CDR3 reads CSARASQGSGETQYF. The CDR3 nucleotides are TGCAGTGCTAGAGCCTCACAGGGATCAGGGGAGACCCAGTACTTC.

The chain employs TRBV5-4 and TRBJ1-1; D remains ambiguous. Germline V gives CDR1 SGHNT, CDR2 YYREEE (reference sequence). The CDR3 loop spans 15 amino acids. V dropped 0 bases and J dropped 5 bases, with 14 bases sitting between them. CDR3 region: CASSLVGQAATEAFF. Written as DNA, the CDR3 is TGTGCCAGCAGCTTGGTAGGCCAGGCGGCGACTGAAGCTTTCTTT.

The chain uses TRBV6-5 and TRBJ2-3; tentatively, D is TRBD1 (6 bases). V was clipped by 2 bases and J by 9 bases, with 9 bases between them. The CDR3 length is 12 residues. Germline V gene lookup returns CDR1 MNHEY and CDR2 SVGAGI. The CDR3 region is CASSYTGITQYF. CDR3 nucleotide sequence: TGTGCCAGCAGTTACACAGGGATCACGCAGTATTTT.

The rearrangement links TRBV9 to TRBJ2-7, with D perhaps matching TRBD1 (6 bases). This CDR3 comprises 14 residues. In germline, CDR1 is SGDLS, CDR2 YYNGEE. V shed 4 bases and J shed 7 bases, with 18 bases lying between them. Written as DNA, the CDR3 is TGTGCCAGCAGCATCCGACAGGCTCTAGAGGAGCAGTACGTC. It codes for CASSIRQALEEQYV.

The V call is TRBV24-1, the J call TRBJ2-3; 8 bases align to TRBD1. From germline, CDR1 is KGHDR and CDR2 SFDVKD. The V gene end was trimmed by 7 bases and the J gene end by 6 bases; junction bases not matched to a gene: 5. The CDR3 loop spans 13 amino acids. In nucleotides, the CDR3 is TGTGCCACCAGCCAGGGGGCTAGCGATACGCAGTATTTT. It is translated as CATSQGASDTQYF.